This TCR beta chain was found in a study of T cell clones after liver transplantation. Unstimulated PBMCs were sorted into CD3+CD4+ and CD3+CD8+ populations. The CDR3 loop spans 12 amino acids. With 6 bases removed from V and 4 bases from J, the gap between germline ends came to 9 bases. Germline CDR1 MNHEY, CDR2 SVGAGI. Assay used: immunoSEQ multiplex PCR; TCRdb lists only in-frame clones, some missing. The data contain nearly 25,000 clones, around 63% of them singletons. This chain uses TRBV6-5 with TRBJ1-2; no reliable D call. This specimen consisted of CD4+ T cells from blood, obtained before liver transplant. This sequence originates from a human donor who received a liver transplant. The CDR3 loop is CASSGSSYGYTF. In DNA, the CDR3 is TGTGCCAGCAGCGGGTCCTCCTATGGCTACACCTTC.